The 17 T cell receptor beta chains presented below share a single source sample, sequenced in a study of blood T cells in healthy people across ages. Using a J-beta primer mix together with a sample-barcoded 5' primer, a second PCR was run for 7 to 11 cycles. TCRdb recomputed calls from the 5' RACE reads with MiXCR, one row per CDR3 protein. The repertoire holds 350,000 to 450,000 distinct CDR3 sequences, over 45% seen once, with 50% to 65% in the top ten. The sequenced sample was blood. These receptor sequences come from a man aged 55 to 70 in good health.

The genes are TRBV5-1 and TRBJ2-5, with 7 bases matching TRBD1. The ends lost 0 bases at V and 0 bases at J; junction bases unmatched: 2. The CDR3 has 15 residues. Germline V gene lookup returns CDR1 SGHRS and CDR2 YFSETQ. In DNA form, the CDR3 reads TGCGCCAGCAGCTTGGGGGGACAGTACCAAGAGACCCAGTACTTC. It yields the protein CASSLGGQYQETQYF.

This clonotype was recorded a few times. For the CDR3, the DNA is TGTGCCAGCAGCGTAGGTCCTAGATTTTCCACCGGGGAGCTGTTTTTT. Translated: CASSVGPRFSTGELFF. The chain has TRBV9 and TRBJ2-2; D is unresolved. This CDR3 contains 16 residues. V was shortened by 0 bases and J by 4 bases, with 13 bases between the two germline ends. CDR1 is SGDLS and CDR2 is YYNGEE in the germline V gene. Supplemented by reference TRBV9 and TRBJ2-2, the full variable domain reads DSGVTQTPKHLITATGQRVTLRCSPRSGDLSVYWYQQSLDQGLQFLIQYYNGEERAKGNILERFSAQQFPDLHSELNLSSLELGDSALYFCASSVGPRFSTGELFFGEGSRLTVL.

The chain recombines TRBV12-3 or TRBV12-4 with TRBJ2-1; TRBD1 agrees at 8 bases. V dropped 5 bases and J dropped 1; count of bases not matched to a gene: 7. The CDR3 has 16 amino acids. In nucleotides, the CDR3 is TGTGCCAGCAGTCCGGACAGGGTACGATCCTACAATGAGCAGTTCTTC. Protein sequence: CASSPDRVRSYNEQFF.

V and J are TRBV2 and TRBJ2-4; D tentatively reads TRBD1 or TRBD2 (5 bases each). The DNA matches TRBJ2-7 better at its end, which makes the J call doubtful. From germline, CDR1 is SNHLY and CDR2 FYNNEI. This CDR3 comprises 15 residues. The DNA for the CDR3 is TGTGCCAGCAGTGAAGAGGAGGAAGGACATGACGAGCAGTACTTC. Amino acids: CASSEEEEGHDEQYF.

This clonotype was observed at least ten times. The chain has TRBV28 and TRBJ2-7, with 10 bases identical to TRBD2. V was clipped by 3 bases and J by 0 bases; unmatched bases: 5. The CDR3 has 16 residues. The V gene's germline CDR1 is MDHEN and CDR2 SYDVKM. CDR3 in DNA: TGTGCCAGCAGTTTTAGTCTAGCGGGAGTCTCCTACGAGCAGTACTTC. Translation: CASSFSLAGVSYEQYF. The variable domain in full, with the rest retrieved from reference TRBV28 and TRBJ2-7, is DVKVTQSSRYLVKRTGEKVFLECVQDMDHENMFWYRQDPGLGLRLIYFSYDVKMKEKGDIPEGYSVSREKKERFSLILESASTNQTSMYLCASSFSLAGVSYEQYFGPGTRLTVT.

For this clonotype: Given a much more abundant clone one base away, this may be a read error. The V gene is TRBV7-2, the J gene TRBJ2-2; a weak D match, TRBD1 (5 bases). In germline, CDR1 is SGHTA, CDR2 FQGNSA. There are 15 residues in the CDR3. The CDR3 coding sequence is TGTGTCAGCAGCTTATCAGACAGCGCGGCCGGGGAGCTGTTTTTT. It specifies CVSSLSDSAAGELFF.

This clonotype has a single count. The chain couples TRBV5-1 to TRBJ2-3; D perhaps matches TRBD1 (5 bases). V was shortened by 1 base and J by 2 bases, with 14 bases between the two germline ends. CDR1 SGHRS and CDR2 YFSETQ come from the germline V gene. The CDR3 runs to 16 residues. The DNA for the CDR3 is TGCGCCAGCAGCTTGAACGGACACTACATCACAGATACGCAGTATTTT. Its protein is CASSLNGHYITDTQYF.

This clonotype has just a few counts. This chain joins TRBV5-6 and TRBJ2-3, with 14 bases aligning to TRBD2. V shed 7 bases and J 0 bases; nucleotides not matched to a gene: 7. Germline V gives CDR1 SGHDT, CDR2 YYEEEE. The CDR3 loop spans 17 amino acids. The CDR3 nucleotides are TGTGCCAGCGGGGGACTAGCGGGAGACACTAGCACAGATACGCAGTATTTT. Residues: CASGGLAGDTSTDTQYF.

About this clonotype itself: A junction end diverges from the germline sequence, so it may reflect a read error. The CDR3 DNA is TGTGCCAGCAGCCTCCGGGAGGAGGGCGAGCAGTACTTT. It yields the protein CASSLREEGEQYF. The chain recombines TRBV7-3 with TRBJ2-7, with TRBD2 identical over 7 bases. Per the germline V gene, CDR1 is SGHTA and CDR2 is FQGTGA. This CDR3 is 13 amino acids long.

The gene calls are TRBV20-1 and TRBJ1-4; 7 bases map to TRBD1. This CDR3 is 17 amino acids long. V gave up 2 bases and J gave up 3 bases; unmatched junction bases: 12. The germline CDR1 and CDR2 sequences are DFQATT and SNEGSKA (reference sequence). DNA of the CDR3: TGCAGTGCTAGAACCAGGACAGGAGCAGCGTCTAATGAAAAACTGTTTTTT. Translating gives CSARTRTGAASNEKLFF.

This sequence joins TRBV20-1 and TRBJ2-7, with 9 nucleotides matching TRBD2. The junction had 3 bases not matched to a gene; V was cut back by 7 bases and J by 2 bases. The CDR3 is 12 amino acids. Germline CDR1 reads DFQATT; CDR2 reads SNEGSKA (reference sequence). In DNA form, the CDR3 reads TGCAGTGGGACTAGCGCAACCTACGAGCAGTACTTC. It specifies CSGTSATYEQYF.

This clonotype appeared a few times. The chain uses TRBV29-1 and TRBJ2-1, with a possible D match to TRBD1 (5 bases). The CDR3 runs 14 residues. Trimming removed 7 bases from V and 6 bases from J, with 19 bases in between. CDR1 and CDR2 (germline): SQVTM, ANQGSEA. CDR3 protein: CSASTGSLPNEQFF. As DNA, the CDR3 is TGCAGCGCCTCCACAGGAAGCCTACCCAATGAGCAGTTCTTC.

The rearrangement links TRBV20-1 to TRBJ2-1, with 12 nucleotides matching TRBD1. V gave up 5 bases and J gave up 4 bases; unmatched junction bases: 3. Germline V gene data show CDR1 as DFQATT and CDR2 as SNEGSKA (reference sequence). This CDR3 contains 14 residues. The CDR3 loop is CSARDRGLYNEQFF. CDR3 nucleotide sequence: TGCAGTGCTCGGGACAGGGGGCTATACAATGAGCAGTTCTTC.

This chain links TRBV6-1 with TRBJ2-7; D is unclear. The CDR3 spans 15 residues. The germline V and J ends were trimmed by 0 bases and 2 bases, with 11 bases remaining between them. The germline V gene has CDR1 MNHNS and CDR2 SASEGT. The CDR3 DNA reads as TGTGCCAGCAGTGAAGCCCCGGGTCTCACCTACGAGCAGTACTTC. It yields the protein CASSEAPGLTYEQYF.

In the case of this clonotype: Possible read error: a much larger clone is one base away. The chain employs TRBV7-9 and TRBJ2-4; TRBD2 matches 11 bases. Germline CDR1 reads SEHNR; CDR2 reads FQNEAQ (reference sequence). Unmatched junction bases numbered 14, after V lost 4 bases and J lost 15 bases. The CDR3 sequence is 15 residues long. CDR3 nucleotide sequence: TGTGCCAGCAGCTCGAGGCCACTAGCGGGAGAAGAGCGGTACTTC. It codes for CASSSRPLAGEERYF.

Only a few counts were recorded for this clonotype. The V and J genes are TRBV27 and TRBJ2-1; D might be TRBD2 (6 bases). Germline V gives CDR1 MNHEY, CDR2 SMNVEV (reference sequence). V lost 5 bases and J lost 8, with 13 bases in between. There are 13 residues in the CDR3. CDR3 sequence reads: CASSRRETDEQFF. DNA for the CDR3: TGTGCCAGCAGTAGACGGGAGACTGATGAGCAGTTCTTC.

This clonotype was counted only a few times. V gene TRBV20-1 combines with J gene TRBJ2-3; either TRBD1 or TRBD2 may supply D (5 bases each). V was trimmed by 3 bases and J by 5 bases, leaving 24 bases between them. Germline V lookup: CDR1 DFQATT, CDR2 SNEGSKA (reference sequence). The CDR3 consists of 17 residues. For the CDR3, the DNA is TGCAGTGCTAGGGGGACGGGCCCTCCTAGGGTGAGAGATACGCAGTATTTT. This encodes CSARGTGPPRVRDTQYF.